The 30 T cell receptor beta chains listed next were all sequenced from one sample in a study of T cell repertoires in cytomegalovirus infection (dated by TCRdb to the late 2010s). The antigens these receptors bind are not known. TCRdb lists the instrument as Illumina HiSeq 1500. TCRdb trimmed public reads at Q25 via fastp, called clones via MiXCR and kept in-frame beta chains. Here each entry gathers all rows of one CDR3 protein and keeps the most common genes and DNA. The sample profile shows just under 500,000 distinct CDR3 sequences; roughly a third of them were found once. The top ten hold 17% of the sample. The sample's treatment or condition label is to be understood as: in vitro stimulation with specific CMV peptide epitopes to enrich CMV-specific T cells. The source material was cultured PBMCs, sampled from culture after CMV antigen stimulation. These receptors all stem from a human donor in good health (CMV status not recorded). Some clones in this sample may be carry-over from other donors' samples.

This clonotype was seen a few times. This chain uses TRBV27 with TRBJ2-1; the match to TRBD2 covers 9 bases. After removal of 9 bases from V and 9 bases from J, the junction contained 9 bases not matched to a gene. This CDR3 region has 13 residues. Per germline, CDR1 MNHEY and CDR2 SMNVEV (reference sequence). CDR3 in DNA: TGTGCCAGTAGCCTAGCGGGATCGGGTGAGCAGTTCTTC. It yields the protein CASSLAGSGEQFF.

The chain couples TRBV19 to TRBJ2-7; D may be TRBD1 or TRBD2 (7 bases each). Germline lookup yields CDR1 LNHDA and CDR2 SQIVND (reference sequence). This CDR3 region has 15 residues. The V end was cut by 5 bases, the J end by 4 bases, with 18 bases between. The CDR3 protein is CASSPIGTAGYEQYF. The DNA for the CDR3 is TGTGCCAGTAGTCCGATCGGGACAGCGGGGTACGAGCAGTACTTC.

The rearrangement uses TRBV20-1 and TRBJ1-2; possible D gene TRBD1, 5 bases. From germline, CDR1 is DFQATT and CDR2 SNEGSKA (reference sequence). The CDR3 totals 14 residues. V was shortened by 0 bases and J by 5 bases, with 13 bases between the two germline ends. The CDR3 protein is CSARDTGTIYGYTF. The CDR3 bases are TGCAGTGCTAGAGACACCGGGACGATTTATGGCTACACCTTC.

The chain couples TRBV6-2 or TRBV6-3 to TRBJ2-1; 11 positions match TRBD1. With 2 bases clipped from V and 9 bases from J, the junction kept 6 bases outside the gene matches. The CDR3 spans 15 residues. The V gene's germline CDR1 is MNHEY and CDR2 SVGEGT. In nucleotides, the CDR3 is TGTGCCAGCAGTTACACCGGACAGGGGGCTGGTGAGCAGTTCTTC. This codes for CASSYTGQGAGEQFF.

The chain links TRBV27 to TRBJ2-3; TRBD2 agrees at 11 bases. This CDR3 comprises 16 residues. Germline V gene lookup returns CDR1 MNHEY and CDR2 SMNVEV (reference sequence). V was pared by 6 bases and J by 6 bases, with 11 bases of the junction left unmatched. Here the CDR3 DNA reads TGTGCCAGCAGCCCCCTCGGGACTAGCGGTTTTGATACGCAGTATTTT. Translated, it gives CASSPLGTSGFDTQYF.

This clonotype has only a few counts. The chain joins TRBV7-8 to TRBJ1-1; D not certain. The CDR3 is 16 amino acids. Germline V gives CDR1 SGHVS, CDR2 FQNEAQ. V was trimmed by 5 bases and J by 1 base, leaving 17 bases between them. The chain's CDR3 is CASSPYAVRGNTEAFF. The CDR3 region has the DNA TGTGCCAGCAGCCCCTACGCCGTCCGGGGGAACACTGAAGCTTTCTTT.

This clonotype was seen a handful of times. This chain joins TRBV7-6 and TRBJ2-3, with D possibly matching TRBD1 (6 bases). CDR1 is SGHVS, CDR2 FNYEAQ, per germline. Trimming left V 5 bases short and J 1 base short, with 16 bases between. This CDR3 has 16 residues. For the CDR3, the DNA is TGTGCCAGCAGCACCCGAACAGGGTATGGCACAGATACGCAGTATTTT. Protein sequence: CASSTRTGYGTDTQYF. Based on the CDR3 plus reference TRBV7-6 and TRBJ2-3, the full variable domain is GAGVSQSPRYKVTKRGQDVALRCDPISGHVSLYWYRQALGQGPEFLTYFNYEAQQDKSGLPNDRFSAERPEGSISTLTIQRTEQRDSAMYRCASSTRTGYGTDTQYFGPGTRLTVL.

This clonotype was counted many times. This chain links TRBV7-8 with TRBJ2-7, with 10 nucleotides matching TRBD2. This CDR3 has 12 amino acids. Germline CDR1 SGHVS, CDR2 FQNEAQ. CDR3: CANSRALAGSYV. The CDR3 coding sequence is TGTGCCAACAGCCGGGCACTAGCGGGATCGTACGTC.

The chain links TRBV2 to TRBJ1-2; D is ambiguous. The CDR3 has 14 residues. CDR1 is SNHLY, CDR2 FYNNEI, per germline. V was trimmed by 2 bases and J by 11 bases, leaving 18 bases between them. The CDR3 region is CASSEPDSRRAYTF. In DNA, the CDR3 is TGTGCCAGCAGTGAACCCGACTCGAGGAGGGCGTACACCTTC.

This clonotype came up many times. V usage is TRBV7-8 and J usage is TRBJ2-1, with 8 bases matching TRBD1. Germline lookup yields CDR1 SGHVS and CDR2 FQNEAQ. J was trimmed by 9 bases and V by 2 bases; bases with no gene match: 9. The CDR3 contains 15 residues. For the CDR3, the DNA is TGTGCCAGCAGCTTAATGGGGCAGGGGGCCGGTGAGCAGTTCTTC. This sequence encodes CASSLMGQGAGEQFF.

A few counts support this clonotype. V usage is TRBV5-5 and J usage is TRBJ1-1; D call uncertain. The CDR3 has 14 residues. V gave up 0 bases and J gave up 4 bases, with 10 bases separating them. Germline CDR1 and CDR2: SGHKS and YYEKEE (reference sequence). The CDR3 protein is CASSLVPMRTEAFF. CDR3 nucleotide sequence: TGTGCCAGCAGCTTGGTCCCTATGCGCACTGAAGCTTTCTTT. Full variable domain (missing parts from reference TRBV5-5 and TRBJ1-1): DAGVTQSPTHLIKTRGQQVTLRCSPISGHKSVSWYQQVLGQGPQFIFQYYEKEERGRGNFPDRFSARQFPNYSSELNVNALLLGDSALYLCASSLVPMRTEAFFGQGTRLTVV.

V and J are TRBV19 and TRBJ1-1; tentatively, D is TRBD1 (5 bases). V lost 7 bases, J lost 3 bases, and 21 bases lay in between. Looked up from germline, CDR1 is LNHDA and CDR2 is SQIVND (reference sequence). This CDR3 is 16 amino acids long. The CDR3 here is CASKSRAGGVDTEAFF. Here the CDR3 DNA reads TGTGCCAGTAAGAGCAGGGCCGGAGGTGTGGACACTGAAGCTTTCTTT.

There are many counts of this clonotype. The J gene is TRBJ2-1, the V gene TRBV7-2; possibly TRBD2 for D (6 bases). Germline V gives CDR1 SGHTA, CDR2 FQGNSA. This CDR3 comprises 13 residues. V shed 0 bases and J shed 8 bases, with 8 bases lying between them. In DNA, the CDR3 is TGTGCCAGCAGCTTAGCGCGGGAAGATGAGCAGTTCTTC. Residues: CASSLAREDEQFF.

This sequence joins TRBV19 and TRBJ2-2; TRBD2 matches 7 bases. Germline values: CDR1 LNHDA, CDR2 SQIVND (reference sequence). The CDR3 totals 16 residues. The junction had 6 bases not matched to a gene; V was cut back by 4 bases and J by 1 base. The DNA for the CDR3 is TGTGCCAGTAGTACCCTCAGCGGGGTGAACACCGGGGAGCTGTTTTTT. Amino acids: CASSTLSGVNTGELFF.

This clonotype occurred once. The CDR3, as DNA: TGTGCCAGTAGTGAACAGGGGCTTCAAGAGACCCAGTACTTC. Its protein is CASSEQGLQETQYF. The chain links TRBV19 to TRBJ2-5, with 7 bases lining up with TRBD1. Trimming took 5 bases from V and 2 from J; bases not matched to a gene: 5. CDR1 and CDR2 (germline): LNHDA, SQIVND (reference sequence). The CDR3 is 14 residues long.

The V gene is TRBV7-2, the J gene TRBJ2-7; D call uncertain. CDR3 length: 13 residues. Trimming took 1 base from V and 3 from J, leaving 7 bases between them. Germline assignment: CDR1 SGHTA and CDR2 FQGNSA. The CDR3 sequence: CASSLVTNYEQYF. The CDR3 DNA is TGTGCCAGCAGCTTAGTAACGAACTACGAGCAGTACTTC.

This clonotype appeared a single time. This chain links TRBV20-1 with TRBJ1-1; D is perhaps TRBD1 (6 bases). The CDR3 is 14 amino acids. Germline V gives CDR1 DFQATT, CDR2 SNEGSKA (reference sequence). V was cut by 0 bases and J by 1 base, with 9 bases left in between. The chain's CDR3 is CSARDYRANTEAFF. Here the CDR3 DNA reads TGCAGTGCTAGAGATTACAGGGCGAACACTGAAGCTTTCTTT.

The rearrangement joins TRBV5-6 to TRBJ2-1, with 9 nucleotides matching TRBD1. This CDR3 spans 14 amino acids. Germline CDR1 is SGHDT and CDR2 is YYEEEE. V lost 1 base and J lost 7; bases outside the gene matches: 3. CDR3 loop: CASSLKQGANEQFF. CDR3 DNA: TGTGCCAGCAGCTTGAAACAGGGGGCGAATGAGCAGTTCTTC.

A few counts support this clonotype. CDR3 protein: CASSSRSGSYNEQFF. CDR3 nucleotides: TGTGCCAGCAGCTCTCGTAGCGGGAGCTACAATGAGCAGTTCTTC. This chain joins TRBV7-2 and TRBJ2-1; 9 nucleotides align to TRBD2. This CDR3 has 15 amino acids. Germline CDR1 reads SGHTA; CDR2 reads FQGNSA. V gave up 4 bases and J gave up 3 bases; unmatched junction bases: 4. Looking up the rest from reference TRBV7-2 and TRBJ2-1 gives the full variable domain: GAGVSQSPSNKVTEKGKDVELRCDPISGHTALYWYRQSLGQGLEFLIYFQGNSAPDKSGLPSDRFSAERTGGSVSTLTIQRTQQEDSAVYLCASSSRSGSYNEQFFGPGTRLTVL.

The chain combines TRBV6-8 with TRBJ2-5; the match to TRBD2 covers 8 bases. V was clipped by 6 bases and J by 1 base; unmatched bases: 4. In germline, CDR1 is MNHGY, CDR2 SAAAGT. CDR3 length equals 14 residues. CDR3 in DNA: TGTGCCAGCAGATGGACTAGCAGCCAAGAGACCCAGTACTTC. Translated: CASRWTSSQETQYF.

The chain links TRBV28 to TRBJ2-1; tentative D call: TRBD1 (6 bases). This CDR3 is 14 amino acids long. The germline V and J ends were trimmed by 6 bases and 3 bases, with 12 bases remaining between them. From germline, CDR1 is MDHEN and CDR2 SYDVKM. The CDR3 coding sequence is TGTGCCAGCAGATCAGGGGAAAGCTACAATGAGCAGTTCTTC. It codes for CASRSGESYNEQFF.

The V and J genes are TRBV7-9 and TRBJ2-7; 10 bases fit TRBD2. Germline V gene lookup returns CDR1 SEHNR and CDR2 FQNEAQ (reference sequence). The V segment lost 4 bases and the J segment 3 bases; nucleotides outside the gene matches: 6. This CDR3 region has 15 residues. The DNA for the CDR3 is TGTGCCAGCAGCTCAACCGGGACTAGCGTCTACGAGCAGTACTTC. Translation gives CASSSTGTSVYEQYF.

The J gene is TRBJ2-6, the V gene TRBV20-1, with D perhaps matching TRBD1 or TRBD2 (5 bases each). Germline loops: CDR1 DFQATT, CDR2 SNEGSKA (reference sequence). V shed 0 bases and J shed 9 bases, with 18 bases lying between them. This CDR3 contains 16 residues. The DNA of the CDR3 is TGCAGTGCTAGAGATTGGGGGTTGAGGGGAAACAACGTCCTGACTTTC. Its translation is CSARDWGLRGNNVLTF.

This clonotype was detected a few times. V gene TRBV7-6 combines with J gene TRBJ2-5; D call uncertain. V lost 2 bases to trimming and J lost 5 bases, with 9 bases between them. From germline, CDR1 is SGHVS and CDR2 FNYEAQ. The CDR3 totals 13 residues. In DNA, the CDR3 is TGTGCCAGCAGCTTACCCTCCCCGGAGACCCAGTACTTC. Amino acid sequence: CASSLPSPETQYF.

V is TRBV24-1 and J is TRBJ1-2; weak D call: TRBD1 (5 bases). Germline V gene lookup returns CDR1 KGHDR and CDR2 SFDVKD. The V and J ends lost 9 bases and 5 bases respectively, with 12 bases between them. The CDR3 runs to 12 residues. The CDR3 region is CATRDSGYGYTF. The CDR3 nucleotides are TGTGCCACCCGGGACTCGGGGTATGGCTACACCTTC.

The chain uses TRBV7-2 and TRBJ2-1; perhaps TRBD2 as D (6 bases). CDR3 length: 18 amino acids. V was cut by 1 base and J by 4 bases, with 20 bases left in between. Germline lookup yields CDR1 SGHTA and CDR2 FQGNSA. This CDR3 reads CASSLVSPSAEGYNEQFF. DNA for the CDR3: TGTGCCAGCAGCTTAGTATCCCCTAGCGCCGAGGGGTACAATGAGCAGTTCTTC.

In this sample, this clonotype turned up a few times. The CDR3 DNA sequence: TGTGCCAGCAGGCCTATAGCGGGAGTTAGAACAGATACGCAGTATTTT. Translating it yields CASRPIAGVRTDTQYF. V gene TRBV12-3 or TRBV12-4 combines with J gene TRBJ2-3, with TRBD2 matching 9 bases. V trimming: 6 bases; J trimming: 3 bases; junction bases outside the gene matches: 10. This CDR3 has 16 residues.

This clonotype was seen only a few times. This chain uses TRBV14 with TRBJ1-2; D is undetermined. This CDR3 region has 13 residues. V was shortened by 4 bases and J by 6 bases, with 12 bases between the two germline ends. CDR1 and CDR2 from the germline V gene are SGHDN and FVKESK. This CDR3 reads CASSPRVSDGYTF. The CDR3 nucleotides read TGTGCCAGCAGCCCGAGGGTCTCCGATGGCTACACCTTC.

The chain combines TRBV4-1 with TRBJ2-1, with 9 bases matching TRBD2. The ends lost 1 base at V and 3 bases at J; junction bases unmatched: 4. The CDR3 loop spans 16 amino acids. Germline CDR1 and CDR2: MGHRA and YSYEKL. This chain's CDR3 is CASSQASGTLYNEQFF. The CDR3 bases are TGCGCCAGCAGCCAAGCTAGCGGGACGCTCTACAATGAGCAGTTCTTC.

The chain uses TRBV7-2 and TRBJ2-1, with 7 bases identical to TRBD1. Germline V gene lookup returns CDR1 SGHTA and CDR2 FQGNSA. After removal of 1 base from V and 10 bases from J, the junction contained 7 bases not matched to a gene. This CDR3 spans 14 amino acids. CDR3 amino acids: CASSLVGGYYEQFF. CDR3 DNA: TGTGCCAGCAGCTTAGTAGGGGGCTATTACGAGCAGTTCTTC.